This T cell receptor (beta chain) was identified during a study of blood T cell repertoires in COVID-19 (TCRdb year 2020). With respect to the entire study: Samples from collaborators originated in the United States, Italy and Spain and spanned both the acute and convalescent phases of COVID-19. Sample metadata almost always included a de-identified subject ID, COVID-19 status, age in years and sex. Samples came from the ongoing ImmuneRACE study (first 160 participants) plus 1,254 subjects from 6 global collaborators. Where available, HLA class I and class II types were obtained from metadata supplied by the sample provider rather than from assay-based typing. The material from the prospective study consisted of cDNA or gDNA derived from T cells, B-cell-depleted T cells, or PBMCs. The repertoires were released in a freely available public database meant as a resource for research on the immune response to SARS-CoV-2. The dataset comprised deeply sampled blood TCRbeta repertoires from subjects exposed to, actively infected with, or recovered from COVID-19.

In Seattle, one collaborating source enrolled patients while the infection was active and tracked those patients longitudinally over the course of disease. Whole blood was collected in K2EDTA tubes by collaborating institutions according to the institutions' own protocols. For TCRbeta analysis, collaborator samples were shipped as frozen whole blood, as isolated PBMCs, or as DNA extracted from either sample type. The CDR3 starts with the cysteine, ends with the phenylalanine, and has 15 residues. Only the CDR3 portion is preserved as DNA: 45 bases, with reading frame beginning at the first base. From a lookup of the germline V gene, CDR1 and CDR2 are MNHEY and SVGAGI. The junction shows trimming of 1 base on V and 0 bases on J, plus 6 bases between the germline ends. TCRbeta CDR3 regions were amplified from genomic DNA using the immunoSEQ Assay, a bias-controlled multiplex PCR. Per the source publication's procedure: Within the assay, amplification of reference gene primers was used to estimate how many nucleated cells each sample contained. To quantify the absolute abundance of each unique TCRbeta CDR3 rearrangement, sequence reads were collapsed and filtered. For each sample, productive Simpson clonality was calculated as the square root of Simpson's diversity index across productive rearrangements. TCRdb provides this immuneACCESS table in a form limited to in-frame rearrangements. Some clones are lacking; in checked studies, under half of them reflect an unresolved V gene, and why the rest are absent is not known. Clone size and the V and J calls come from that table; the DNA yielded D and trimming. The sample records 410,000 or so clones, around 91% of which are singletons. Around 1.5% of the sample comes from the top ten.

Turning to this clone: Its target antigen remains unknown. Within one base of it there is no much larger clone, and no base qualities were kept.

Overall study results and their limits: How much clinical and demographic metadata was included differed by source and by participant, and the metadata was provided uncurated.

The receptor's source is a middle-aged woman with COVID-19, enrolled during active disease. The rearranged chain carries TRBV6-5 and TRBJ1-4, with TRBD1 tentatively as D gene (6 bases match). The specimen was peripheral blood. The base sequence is TGTGCCAGCAGTTACTACAGGGCAACTAATGAAAAACTGTTTTTT. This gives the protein CASSYYRATNEKLFF.